This T cell receptor (beta chain) stems from a study of cytomegalovirus exposure and HLA in healthy donors. Study background: In an earlier analysis, around 100 million unique TCR beta sequences were found from some 200 million T cells. Clustering assigned 81% of the roughly 370 genotyped donors to the Caucasian-associated ancestry cluster.

The CDR3 runs 14 residues. Germline lookup yields CDR1 SGHRS and CDR2 YFSETQ. Trimming took 0 bases from V and 8 from J, leaving 9 bases between them. The donors (healthy individuals) were bone marrow donors. The PCR ran on 60 Vbeta and 13 Jbeta primers. Some clones are missing from TCRdb's copy, which holds only in-frame ones; the method was immunoSEQ multiplex PCR. The sample has about 200,000 clones; around 87% are singletons. The chain couples TRBV5-1 to TRBJ1-6, with D unresolved. Sequencing was done on a sample of PBMCs. The TCR was taken from a man younger than 40 in good health and CMV-seronegative. The CDR3 loop reads CASSLARDDSPLHF. The CDR3 nucleotides read TGCGCCAGCAGCTTGGCCCGGGATGATTCACCCCTCCACTTT.